One T cell receptor beta chain is described in this entry. The sample is drawn from a study of OX40 agonist ivuxolimab in advanced cancers. Study as a whole: Under the entry rules, prior anti-PD-1, anti-PD-L1 or anti-CTLA-4 therapy was allowed, and 35% to 40% had some.

The CDR3 covers 16 residues. The V and J ends lost 7 bases and 0 bases, in that order; junction bases with no gene match: 10. The germline V gene has CDR1 MDHEN and CDR2 SYDVKM. Some clones are missing from TCRdb's copy, which holds only in-frame ones; the method was immunoSEQ multiplex PCR. Altogether over 85,000 clones are present, 80% to 90% being singletons, with the ten largest covering roughly 1.1%. This chain connects TRBV28 to TRBJ2-7, with TRBD2 identical over 9 bases. The clonotype was recovered from an adult with an advanced solid tumor such as melanoma, head and neck, liver or kidney cancer. Sequences were derived from CD4+ or CD8+ T cells sorted from blood, sampled in a trial of the OX40 agonist ivuxolimab. DNA of the CDR3: TGTGCCAGCATGCGCGGGGGGGCGGTTACCTCCTACGAGCAGTACTTC. It yields the protein CASMRGGAVTSYEQYF.